This T cell receptor (beta chain) comes out of a study of regulatory T cells in long-lasting Graves disease. Study results and caveats: Preferential use of TRBV28, TRBJ1-2 and TRBJ2-5 was seen in persistent disease.

CDR3 length: 14 amino acids. The germline V gene encodes CDR1 SGHRS and CDR2 YFSETQ. V gave up 0 bases and J gave up 5 bases, with 11 bases separating them. iRepertoire HTBI primers and Arm-PCR of CDR3 regions built TCR beta libraries. One entry per CDR3 protein, called by TCRdb with MiXCR from the multiplex PCR reads. The sample includes around 250,000 distinct CDR3 sequences, about 20% of them seen just once. This clonotype has more than one count but fewer than ten. Its specificity is unknown. Time point given: newly diagnosed GD, antithyroid drugs for less than 3 months. Construction of the TCR library relied on RNA isolated from PBMCs. Separately, the same data were catalogued under a study of T cells in Graves' hyperthyroidism and ophthalmopathy. From that report: Lactation, pregnancy, other autoimmune disease or uncontrolled infection led to exclusion of patients. Expanded thyroid clonotypes (above 0.001) were mostly also found in blood.

The sequences come from peripheral blood mononuclear cells (PBMCs), collected at new diagnosis, from a patient treated with antithyroid drugs. This TCR came from a woman aged 30 to 39 with Graves disease. The genes are TRBV5-1 and TRBJ2-5, with unresolved D. The CDR3 sequence: CASSLVQAEETQYF. Here the CDR3 DNA reads TGCGCCAGCAGCTTGGTTCAGGCCGAGGAGACCCAGTACTTC.